These 27 T cell receptor beta chains share one sample of origin, sequenced in a study of human T cells and chemical hapten exposure. Time point of the sample: patch test 2, 6 weeks after DPC sensitization. Treatment of the sample: therapeutic diphenylcyclopropenone sensitization with weekly scalp DPC. TCRdb reanalysed the RACE reads using MiXCR and keeps one entry per CDR3 protein. The table records about 140,000 distinct CDR3 sequences, roughly 12% of them present only once. Specimen: whole blood, collected in connection with sensitization to the hapten diphenylcyclopropenone (DPC). The receptors shown here come from a woman in her forties or fifties with alopecia areata. Some clones in this sample may be carry-over from other donors' samples.

This clonotype turned up a few times. V is TRBV12-3 or TRBV12-4 and J is TRBJ2-3, with unresolved D. Trimming removed 3 bases from V and 6 bases from J, with 7 bases in between. There are 12 residues in the CDR3. The CDR3 spells CASSFRADTQYF. The CDR3 DNA reads as TGTGCCAGCAGTTTTCGCGCGGATACGCAGTATTTT.

The chain recombines TRBV27 with TRBJ1-2; the D gene is possibly TRBD1 (5 bases). Germline CDR1 MNHEY, CDR2 SMNVEV (reference sequence). This CDR3 comprises 13 residues. V lost 2 bases and J lost 4, with 8 bases in between. The CDR3 DNA reads TGTGCCAGCAGTTTACTGGGGGTCTATGGCTACACCTTC. It translates to CASSLLGVYGYTF.

V usage is TRBV2 and J usage is TRBJ1-1, with D hard to call. Trimming pared 7 bases from V and 0 bases from J, leaving 12 bases between. The germline gives CDR1 SNHLY, CDR2 FYNNEI. There are 14 residues in the CDR3. DNA for the CDR3: TGTGCCAGCACGAAGGGCGTTTTGAACACTGAAGCTTTCTTT. It encodes CASTKGVLNTEAFF.

This clonotype was detected only a few times. The genes are TRBV11-2 and TRBJ1-5; TRBD1 is a possible D gene (6 bases). The CDR3 loop spans 13 amino acids. V was clipped by 8 bases and J by 4 bases, with 12 bases between them. Germline CDR1 reads SGHAT; CDR2 reads FQNNGV. The CDR3 bases are TGTGCCAGCGGCCAGGGGCCAAATCAGCCCCAGCATTTT. Amino acid sequence: CASGQGPNQPQHF.

The rearrangement joins TRBV9 to TRBJ2-7; D may be TRBD1 or TRBD2 (5 bases each). The CDR3 has 14 amino acids. V lost 0 bases to trimming and J lost 4 bases, with 11 bases between them. CDR1 and CDR2 (germline): SGDLS, YYNGEE. The chain's CDR3 is CASSVGDARYEQYF. CDR3 DNA: TGTGCCAGCAGCGTAGGGGACGCCAGATACGAGCAGTACTTC.

This clonotype was counted a few times. The chain links TRBV19 to TRBJ2-5; unclear D gene. Trimming left V 5 bases short and J 5 bases short, with 15 bases between. Germline CDR1 reads LNHDA; CDR2 reads SQIVND (reference sequence). CDR3 length equals 14 residues. Here the CDR3 reads CASSRRQAPETQYF. CDR3 nucleotides: TGTGCCAGTAGTCGGCGGCAGGCTCCGGAGACCCAGTACTTC.

J is TRBJ1-1 and V is TRBV29-1; a weak D match, TRBD1 (5 bases). The germline V gene encodes CDR1 SQVTM and CDR2 ANQGSEA. The CDR3 spans 11 residues. The CDR3 spells CTGTLNTEAFF. DNA of the CDR3: TGCACCGGGACCTTGAACACTGAAGCTTTCTTT.

This clonotype was counted at least ten times. The chain joins TRBV27 to TRBJ1-2; a possible D gene is TRBD1 (6 bases). V shed 5 bases and J shed 0 bases, with 16 bases lying between them. Germline V gene sequence: CDR1 MNHEY, CDR2 SMNVEV (reference sequence). CDR3 length equals 16 residues. The CDR3 DNA follows: TGTGCCAGCAGTCTCAGGGGACCCGACGCTAACTATGGCTACACCTTC. Translated, it gives CASSLRGPDANYGYTF.

V usage is TRBV29-1 and J usage is TRBJ2-7, with TRBD1 matching 10 bases. The length of the CDR3 is 15 residues. V trimming: 5 bases; J trimming: 2 bases; junction bases outside the gene matches: 9. Germline CDR1 SQVTM, CDR2 ANQGSEA. In DNA, the CDR3 is TGCAGCGTTACTCCGGGACAGGGGAGCGCCTACGAGCAGTACTTC. It specifies CSVTPGQGSAYEQYF.

Ten or more counts support this clonotype. This sequence joins TRBV11-2 and TRBJ1-4; D not certain. V lost 5 bases to trimming and J lost 14 bases, with 18 bases between them. Germline CDR1 reads SGHAT; CDR2 reads FQNNGV. This CDR3 has 13 amino acids. The CDR3 DNA reads as TGTGCCAGCAGCCCTAGCCGGCAGGAGAGGCTGTTTTTT. It specifies CASSPSRQERLFF.

V and J are TRBV21-1 and TRBJ2-5; no DNA check was done on the table's D call, TRBD1. TRBV21-1 is a listed pseudogene. The CDR3 runs 14 residues. The CDR3 DNA reads TGTGCCAGCAGCAATTGGGACAGGGAAGAGACCCAGTACTTC. Its translation: CASSNWDREETQYF.

This clonotype was detected a few times. The chain combines TRBV11-2 with TRBJ1-1; the D is unclear. The germline V and J ends were trimmed by 4 bases and 5 bases, with 11 bases remaining between them. The CDR3 is made up of 13 amino acids. The germline V gene encodes CDR1 SGHAT and CDR2 FQNNGV. The CDR3 loop reads CASSSRIGTEAFF. The CDR3 DNA follows: TGTGCCAGCAGCTCGCGGATAGGTACTGAAGCTTTCTTT.

This clonotype occurred a few times. The chain combines TRBV14 with TRBJ2-2, with D hard to call. The CDR3 length is 15 residues. Germline CDR1 reads SGHDN; CDR2 reads FVKESK. V was trimmed by 1 base and J by 4 bases, leaving 10 bases between them. CDR3 residues: CASSQVSSLTGELFF. As DNA, the CDR3 is TGTGCCAGCAGCCAAGTCTCCAGCCTCACCGGGGAGCTGTTTTTT.

V and J are TRBV3-1 and TRBJ2-3; D possibly corresponds to TRBD2 (6 bases). CDR1 is LGHDT, CDR2 YNNKEL, per germline (reference sequence). The ends were cut back, 4 bases at V and 3 bases at J, with 14 bases in the middle. The CDR3 totals 15 residues. The CDR3 loop is CASSLSIGRTDTQYF. The DNA of the CDR3 is TGTGCCAGCAGCCTCTCAATCGGGAGAACAGATACGCAGTATTTT.

This clonotype was detected a few times. One end of the junction is discordant with germline, which a read error may explain. J is TRBJ2-7 and V is TRBV3-1; D is unresolved. This CDR3 has 12 amino acids. CDR1 is LGHDT, CDR2 YNNKEL, per germline (reference sequence). The CDR3 DNA reads as TGTGCCAGCACCCAAACTAATGGGGAGCAGTACTTC. As protein: CASTQTNGEQYF.

This clonotype has just a few counts. The CDR3 is CSARDPGSGKETQYF. The DNA of the CDR3 is TGCAGTGCTAGAGACCCGGGGAGCGGGAAAGAGACCCAGTACTTC. The chain is built from TRBV20-1 and TRBJ2-5, with 7 bases matching TRBD2. The CDR3 is 15 residues long. With 0 bases clipped from V and 3 bases from J, the junction kept 7 bases outside the gene matches. CDR1 DFQATT and CDR2 SNEGSKA come from the germline V gene (reference sequence).

At least ten counts were recorded for this clonotype. The chain links TRBV20-1 to TRBJ1-6; 8 bases are shared with TRBD1. The V segment lost 0 bases and the J segment 8 bases; nucleotides outside the gene matches: 6. The CDR3 extends over 15 amino acids. In germline, CDR1 is DFQATT, CDR2 SNEGSKA (reference sequence). CDR3 sequence reads: CSAREPTGEDSPLHF. The CDR3 DNA reads as TGCAGTGCTAGAGAGCCGACAGGGGAGGATTCACCCCTCCACTTT.

This clonotype was seen only a few times. The chain has TRBV27 and TRBJ2-3; 7 nucleotides match TRBD1. Trimming at V came to 6 bases and at J to 0 bases, leaving 6 bases not matched to a gene. The CDR3 length is 15 residues. CDR1 is MNHEY and CDR2 is SMNVEV in the germline V gene (reference sequence). CDR3: CASSRTGYSTDTQYF. The CDR3 region has the DNA TGTGCCAGCAGCCGGACAGGTTATAGCACAGATACGCAGTATTTT.

Only a few counts were recorded for this clonotype. As DNA, the CDR3 is TGTGCCAGCAGCTTCGGACCCGCTAACTATGGCTACACCTTC. It yields the protein CASSFGPANYGYTF. This chain connects TRBV7-9 to TRBJ1-2; D unresolved. CDR1 SEHNR and CDR2 FQNEAQ come from the germline V gene (reference sequence). The CDR3 is made up of 14 amino acids. V was cut by 3 bases and J by 0 bases, with 8 bases left in between.

The chain has TRBV4-3 and TRBJ2-5; 7 nucleotides align to TRBD2. CDR3 size: 15 residues. V dropped 0 bases and J dropped 4; count of bases not matched to a gene: 5. From germline, CDR1 is LGHNA and CDR2 YSLEER. Here the CDR3 DNA reads TGCGCCAGCAGCCAAGATATGCGGGGGACAGAGACCCAGTACTTC. Translating gives CASSQDMRGTETQYF.

This clonotype was found many times. This chain connects TRBV7-9 to TRBJ2-7; the D is unclear. The CDR3 runs 13 residues. Germline V lookup: CDR1 SEHNR, CDR2 FQNEAQ (reference sequence). V gave up 1 base and J gave up 3 bases, with 7 bases separating them. The CDR3 DNA is TGTGCCAGCAGCTTAGGCGGAAACTACGAGCAGTACTTC. Translation: CASSLGGNYEQYF.

The rearrangement links TRBV7-2 to TRBJ1-2; the D is unclear. V dropped 0 bases and J dropped 0 bases, with 11 bases sitting between them. The CDR3 covers 16 residues. Germline V CDR1 and CDR2: SGHTA, FQGNSA. The CDR3 is CASSLAAVSANYGYTF. DNA of the CDR3: TGTGCCAGCAGCTTAGCGGCGGTCTCAGCTAACTATGGCTACACCTTC.

This clonotype was detected many times. The chain combines TRBV5-1 with TRBJ2-7, with a tentative D call TRBD1 (5 bases). Germline CDR1 is SGHRS and CDR2 is YFSETQ. This CDR3 has 14 residues. Trimming cost V 3 bases and J 0 bases, with 10 bases left between them. CDR3 nucleotides: TGCGCCAGCAGCTCTTTAAGGGGCTCCTACGAGCAGTACTTC. Amino acid sequence: CASSSLRGSYEQYF.

The rearrangement joins TRBV5-1 to TRBJ2-1, with D uncertain. The germline V gene has CDR1 SGHRS and CDR2 YFSETQ. Trimming left V 0 bases short and J 0 bases short, with 4 bases between. The CDR3 has 14 amino acids. The CDR3 bases are TGCGCCAGCAGCTTGGTCCGCTCCTACAATGAGCAGTTCTTC. This sequence encodes CASSLVRSYNEQFF.

This clonotype was observed a few times. The rearrangement uses TRBV9 and TRBJ2-3; 8 positions match TRBD1. Germline V lookup: CDR1 SGDLS, CDR2 YYNGEE. This CDR3 comprises 14 residues. J was trimmed by 4 bases and V by 3 bases; bases with no gene match: 4. CDR3 DNA sequence: TGTGCCAGCAGCGGAGGACAGGGAGCAGATACGCAGTATTTT. It translates to CASSGGQGADTQYF.

This clonotype was seen a handful of times. The chain uses TRBV14 and TRBJ2-2; tentatively, D is TRBD1 (6 bases). Germline-derived CDR1 and CDR2 are SGHDN and FVKESK. This CDR3 comprises 15 residues. Trimming removed 4 bases at V and 5 bases at J, with 14 bases between. The CDR3 is CASSPLGAATGELFF. The CDR3 nucleotides read TGTGCCAGCAGCCCTCTGGGGGCGGCGACCGGGGAGCTGTTTTTT.

The chain has TRBV19 and TRBJ2-2; TRBD1 is a possible D gene (5 bases). V lost 5 bases and J lost 8, with 12 bases in between. Looked up from germline, CDR1 is LNHDA and CDR2 is SQIVND (reference sequence). The CDR3 runs 13 residues. The CDR3 nucleotides are TGTGCCAGTAGTCGGCAGGGCCAAGGGGAGCTGTTTTTT. The encoded protein is CASSRQGQGELFF.